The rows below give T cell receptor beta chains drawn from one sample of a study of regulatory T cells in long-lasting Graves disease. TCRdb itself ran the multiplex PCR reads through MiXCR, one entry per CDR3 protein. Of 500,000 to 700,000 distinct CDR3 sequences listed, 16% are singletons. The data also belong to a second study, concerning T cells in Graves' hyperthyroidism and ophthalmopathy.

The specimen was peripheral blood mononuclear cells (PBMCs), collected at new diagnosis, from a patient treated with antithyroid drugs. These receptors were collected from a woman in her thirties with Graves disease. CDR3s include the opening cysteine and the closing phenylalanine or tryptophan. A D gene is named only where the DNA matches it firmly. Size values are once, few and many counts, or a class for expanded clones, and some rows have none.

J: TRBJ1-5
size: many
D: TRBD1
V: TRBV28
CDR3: CASSLLSPGGQPQHF
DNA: TGTGCCAGCAGTCTACTTTCCCCAGGGGGTCAGCCCCAGCATTTT

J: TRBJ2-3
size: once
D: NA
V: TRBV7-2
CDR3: CASSFVYADTQYF
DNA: TGTGCCAGCAGCTTTGTTTATGCAGATACGCAGTATTTT

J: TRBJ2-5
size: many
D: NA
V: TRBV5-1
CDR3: CASSLTGFNRETQYF
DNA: TGCGCCAGCAGCTTGACGGGTTTTAATAGGGAGACCCAGTACTTC

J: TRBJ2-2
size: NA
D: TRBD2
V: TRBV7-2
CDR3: CASSRTSGRPTNTGELFF
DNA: TGTGCCAGCAGCCGGACTAGCGGGAGGCCCACGAACACCGGGGAGCTGTTTTTT

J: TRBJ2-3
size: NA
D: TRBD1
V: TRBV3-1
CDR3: CASSPLVPGQIFGFTDTQYF
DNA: TGTGCCAGCAGCCCTCTAGTCCCGGGACAGATCTTCGGGTTCACAGATACGCAGTATTTT

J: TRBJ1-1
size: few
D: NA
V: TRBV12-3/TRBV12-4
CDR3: CASSLTGLNTGAFF
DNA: TGTGCCAGCAGTTTGACAGGTTTGAACACTGGAGCTTTCTTT

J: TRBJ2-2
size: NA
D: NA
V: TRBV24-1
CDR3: CATSDLTATGELFF
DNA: TGTGCCACCAGTGATTTAACAGCCACCGGGGAGCTGTTTTTT

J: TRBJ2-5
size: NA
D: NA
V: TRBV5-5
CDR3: CASRLEGGSETQYF
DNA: TGTGCCAGCAGGCTGGAAGGGGGATCGGAGACCCAGTACTTC

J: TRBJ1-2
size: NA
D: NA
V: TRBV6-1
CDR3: CASSTVGYGYTF
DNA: TGTGCCAGCAGTACAGTGGGCTATGGCTACACCTTC

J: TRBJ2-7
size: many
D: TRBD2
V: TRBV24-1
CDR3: CATSDTGGWGAQYF
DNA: TGTGCCACCAGTGATACCGGGGGGTGGGGCGCGCAGTACTTC

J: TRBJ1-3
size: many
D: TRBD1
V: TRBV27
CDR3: CASSYGTDFSGNTIYF
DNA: TGTGCCAGCAGTTACGGGACAGACTTCTCTGGAAACACCATATATTTT

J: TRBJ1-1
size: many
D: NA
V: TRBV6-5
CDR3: CASSYSVRYTEAFF
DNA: TGTGCCAGCAGTTACTCGGTGCGGTACACTGAAGCTTTCTTT

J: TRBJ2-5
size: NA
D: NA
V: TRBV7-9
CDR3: CASSWTTGATQYF
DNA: TGTGCCAGCAGCTGGACTACCGGGGCCACCCAGTACTTC

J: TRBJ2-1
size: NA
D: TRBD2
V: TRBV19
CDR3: CASSATTGAGVGNEQFF
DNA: TGTGCCAGTAGTGCGACAACGGGAGCGGGAGTGGGCAATGAGCAGTTCTTC

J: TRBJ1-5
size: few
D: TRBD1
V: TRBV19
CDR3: CASRADREGNQPQHF
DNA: TGTGCCAGTAGGGCGGACAGGGAGGGCAATCAGCCCCAGCATTTT

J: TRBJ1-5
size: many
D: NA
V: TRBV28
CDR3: CASSVIGSDQPQHF
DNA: TGTGCCAGCAGCGTAATCGGATCTGATCAGCCCCAGCATTTT

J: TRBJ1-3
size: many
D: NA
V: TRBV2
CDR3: CASREAGSGNTIYF
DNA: TGTGCCAGCAGGGAGGCAGGGTCAGGAAACACCATATATTTT

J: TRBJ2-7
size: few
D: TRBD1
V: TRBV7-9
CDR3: CASSLGQGWYEQYF
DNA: TGTGCCAGCAGCTTGGGACAGGGCTGGTACGAGCAGTACTTC